This T cell receptor (beta chain) was identified in a study of beta chain features in type 1 diabetes. Of note for this clone: As yet, its antigen is unknown.

Study findings and constraints: TCRB CDR3s were moderately but significantly shorter in Type 1 diabetes patients in all four CD4+ subsets.

The ends were cut back, 1 base at V and 7 bases at J, with 8 bases in the middle. CDR3 size: 13 residues. From germline, CDR1 is SEHNR and CDR2 FQNEAQ (reference sequence). Expressed TCRB transcripts got sequenced, as all isolated RNA was reverse transcribed. Profiling relied on immunoSEQ multiplex PCR, and the TCRdb table lists in-frame clones only, not all of them. The data show some 640,000 clones, over 13% seen once. The origin of this receptor is a man aged 18 to 29 with type 1 diabetes. Input material: naive CD4+ T cells from blood. J is TRBJ2-1 and V is TRBV7-9; D not resolved. The CDR3 reads CASSLGEGNEQFF. The CDR3 region has the DNA TGTGCCAGCAGCTTAGGGGAAGGGAATGAGCAGTTCTTC.